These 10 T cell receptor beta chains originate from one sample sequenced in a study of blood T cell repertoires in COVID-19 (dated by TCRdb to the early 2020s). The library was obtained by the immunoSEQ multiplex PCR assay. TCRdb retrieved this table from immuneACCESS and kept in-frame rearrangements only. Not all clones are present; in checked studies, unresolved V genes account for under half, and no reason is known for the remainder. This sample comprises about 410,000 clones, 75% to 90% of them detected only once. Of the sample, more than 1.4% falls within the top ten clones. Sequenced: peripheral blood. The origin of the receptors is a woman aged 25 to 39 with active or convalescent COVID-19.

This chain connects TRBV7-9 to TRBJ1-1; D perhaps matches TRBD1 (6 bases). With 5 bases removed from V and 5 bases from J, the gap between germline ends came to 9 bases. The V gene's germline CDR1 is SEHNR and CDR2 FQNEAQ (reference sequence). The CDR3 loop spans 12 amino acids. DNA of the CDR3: TGTGCCAGCAGCCACAGGGAAACTGAAGCTTTCTTT. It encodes CASSHRETEAFF.

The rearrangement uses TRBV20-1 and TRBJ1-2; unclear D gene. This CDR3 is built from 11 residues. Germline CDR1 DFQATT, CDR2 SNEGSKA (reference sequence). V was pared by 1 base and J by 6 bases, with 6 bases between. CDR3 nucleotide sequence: TGCAGTGCTAGAGTCCAGGATGGCTACACCTTC. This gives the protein CSARVQDGYTF.

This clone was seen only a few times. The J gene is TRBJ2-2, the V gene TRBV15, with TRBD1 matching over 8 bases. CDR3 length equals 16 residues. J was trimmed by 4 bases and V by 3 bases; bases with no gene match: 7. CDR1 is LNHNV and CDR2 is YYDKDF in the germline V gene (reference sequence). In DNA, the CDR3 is TGTGCCACCAGCAGCCGACAGGGGTTGGGCACCGGGGAGCTGTTTTTT. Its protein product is CATSSRQGLGTGELFF.

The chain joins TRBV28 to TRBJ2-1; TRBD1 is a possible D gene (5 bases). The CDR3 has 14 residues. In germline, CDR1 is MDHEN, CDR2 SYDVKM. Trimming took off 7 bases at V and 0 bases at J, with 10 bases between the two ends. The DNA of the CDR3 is TGTGCCAGCATCGACAGTTCCTCCTACAATGAGCAGTTCTTC. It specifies CASIDSSSYNEQFF.

The CDR3 loop is CASSFPLAGSNEQFF. The CDR3, as DNA: TGTGCCAGCAGCTTCCCACTAGCGGGAAGCAATGAGCAGTTCTTC. The J gene is TRBJ2-1, the V gene TRBV7-2, with TRBD2 identical over 10 bases. CDR3 length equals 15 residues. The germline V gene has CDR1 SGHTA and CDR2 FQGNSA. V lost 3 bases and J lost 6; bases outside the gene matches: 5.

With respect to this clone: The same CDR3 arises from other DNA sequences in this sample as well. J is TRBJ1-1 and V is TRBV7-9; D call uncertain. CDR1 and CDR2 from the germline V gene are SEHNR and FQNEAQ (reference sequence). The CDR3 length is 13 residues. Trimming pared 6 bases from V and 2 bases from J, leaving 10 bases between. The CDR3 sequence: CASSGHLNTEAFF. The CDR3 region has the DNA TGTGCCAGCAGTGGGCATTTAAACACTGAAGCTTTCTTT. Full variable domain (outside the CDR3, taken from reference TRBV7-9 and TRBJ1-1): DTGVSQNPRHKITKRGQNVTFRCDPISEHNRLYWYRQTLGQGPEFLTYFQNEAQLEKSRLLSDRFSAERPKGSFSTLEIQRTEQGDSAMYLCASSGHLNTEAFFGQGTRLTVV.

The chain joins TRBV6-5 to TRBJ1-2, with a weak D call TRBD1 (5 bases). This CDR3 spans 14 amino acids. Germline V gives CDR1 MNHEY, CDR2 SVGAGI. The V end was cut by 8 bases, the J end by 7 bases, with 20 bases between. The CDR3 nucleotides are TGTGCCAGCGTGCCGGGAGGGGCTGAAAGTGGCTACACCTTC. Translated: CASVPGGAESGYTF.

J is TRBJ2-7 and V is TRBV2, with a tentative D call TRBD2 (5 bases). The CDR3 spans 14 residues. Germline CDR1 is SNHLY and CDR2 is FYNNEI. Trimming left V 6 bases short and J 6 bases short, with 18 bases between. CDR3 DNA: TGTGCCAGCAGGGAGGAAGAGAGTTTCGCCGAGCAGTACTTC. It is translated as CASREEESFAEQYF. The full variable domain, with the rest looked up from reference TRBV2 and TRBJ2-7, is EPEVTQTPSHQVTQMGQEVILRCVPISNHLYFYWYRQILGQKVEFLVSFYNNEISEKSEIFDDQFSVERPDGSNFTLKIRSTKLEDSAMYFCASREEESFAEQYFGPGTRLTVT.

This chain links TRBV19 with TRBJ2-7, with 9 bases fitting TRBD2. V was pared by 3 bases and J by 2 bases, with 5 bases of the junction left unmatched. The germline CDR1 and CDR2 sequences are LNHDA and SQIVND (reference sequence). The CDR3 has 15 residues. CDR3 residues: CASSILAGPPYEQYF. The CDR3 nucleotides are TGTGCCAGTAGTATCCTAGCGGGACCCCCCTACGAGCAGTACTTC. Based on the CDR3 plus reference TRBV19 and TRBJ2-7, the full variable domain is DGGITQSPKYLFRKEGQNVTLSCEQNLNHDAMYWYRQDPGQGLRLIYYSQIVNDFQKGDIAEGYSVSREKKESFPLTVTSAQKNPTAFYLCASSILAGPPYEQYFGPGTRLTVT.

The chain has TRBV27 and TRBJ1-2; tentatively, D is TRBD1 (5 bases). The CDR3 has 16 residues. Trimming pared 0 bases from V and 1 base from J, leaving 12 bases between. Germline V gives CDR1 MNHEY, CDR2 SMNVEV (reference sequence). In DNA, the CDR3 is TGTGCCAGCAGTTTATCGTTCCAGGGCTATAACTATGGCTACACCTTC. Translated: CASSLSFQGYNYGYTF.